One and the same sample provided the 17 T cell receptor beta chains below, sequenced in a study of T cell responses to AZD1222 COVID-19 vaccine. Clones were sequenced by immunoSEQ multiplex PCR, and TCRdb holds only the in-frame ones, with some missing. The sample comprises 160,000 or so clones, 87% of which are singletons, and just over 9% rests with the top ten. The sequencing here drew on peripheral blood, taken 28 days after the second AZD1222 dose. All receptors derive from an adult who received the AZD1222 COVID-19 vaccine.

The rearrangement links TRBV13 to TRBJ2-2, with TRBD2 identical over 7 bases. The CDR3 length is 15 residues. V shed 8 bases and J 1 base; nucleotides not matched to a gene: 7. Germline V gene data show CDR1 as PRHDT and CDR2 as FYEKMQ (reference sequence). The CDR3 here is CASARGDLNTGELFF. The CDR3 DNA reads TGTGCCAGCGCCCGGGGGGATTTGAACACCGGGGAGCTGTTTTTT. Combining the CDR3 with reference TRBV13 and TRBJ2-2 gives the whole variable domain AAGVIQSPRHLIKEKRETATLKCYPIPRHDTVYWYQQGPGQDPQFLISFYEKMQSDKGSIPDRFSAQQFSDYHSELNMSSLELGDSALYFCASARGDLNTGELFFGEGSRLTVL.

This sequence joins TRBV19 and TRBJ2-1; 9 nucleotides line up with TRBD2. There are 15 residues in the CDR3. The germline gives CDR1 LNHDA, CDR2 SQIVND (reference sequence). The V segment lost 3 bases and the J segment 7 bases; nucleotides outside the gene matches: 7. CDR3 in DNA: TGTGCCAGTAGTATGGGTAGCGGGAGAGGAAATGAGCAGTTCTTC. Its protein is CASSMGSGRGNEQFF.

This chain connects TRBV27 to TRBJ2-2; perhaps TRBD1 as D (5 bases). Germline loops: CDR1 MNHEY, CDR2 SMNVEV (reference sequence). V gave up 6 bases and J gave up 6 bases, with 17 bases separating them. The CDR3 runs 15 residues. CDR3 amino acids: CASRRQGRVAGELFF. CDR3 in DNA: TGTGCCAGCAGACGTCAGGGCAGGGTAGCCGGGGAGCTGTTTTTT.

The chain recombines TRBV19 with TRBJ1-1; no firm D call. Between the trimmed V and J ends, which lost 6 bases and 1 base, there was a span of 9 bases. The CDR3 consists of 13 residues. Germline V gives CDR1 LNHDA, CDR2 SQIVND (reference sequence). CDR3: CASSDNRNTEAFF. The CDR3 DNA sequence: TGTGCCAGTAGCGATAACAGGAACACTGAAGCTTTCTTT.

This clone was counted once. The chain joins TRBV6-6 to TRBJ2-7; D is unclear. Germline V gene lookup returns CDR1 MNHNY and CDR2 SVGAGI (reference sequence). This CDR3 region has 13 residues. Trimming took off 2 bases at V and 1 base at J, with 6 bases between the two ends. CDR3 DNA sequence: TGTGCCAGCAGTTACGGGCTTTCCTACGAGCAGTACTTC. As protein: CASSYGLSYEQYF.

CDR3 DNA: TGTGCCACCGGCAACACCGCCGGGGGGGAGCTGTTTTTT. Translated, it gives CATGNTAGGELFF. V is TRBV7-2 and J is TRBJ2-2; no firm D call. Germline V gives CDR1 SGHTA, CDR2 FQGNSA. The CDR3 is 13 amino acids. The V gene lost 10 bases and the J gene lost 8 bases, with 17 bases spanning the gap. Variable domain in full (rest from reference TRBV7-2 and TRBJ2-2): GAGVSQSPSNKVTEKGKDVELRCDPISGHTALYWYRQSLGQGLEFLIYFQGNSAPDKSGLPSDRFSAERTGGSVSTLTIQRTQQEDSAVYLCATGNTAGGELFFGEGSRLTVL.

The CDR3 sequence: CSVPAGQGIGENTGELFF. The CDR3 DNA reads as TGCAGCGTCCCTGCGGGACAGGGTATTGGGGAGAACACCGGGGAGCTGTTTTTT. This chain uses TRBV29-1 with TRBJ2-2; 9 bases line up with TRBD1. Germline CDR1 reads SQVTM; CDR2 reads ANQGSEA. Unmatched junction bases numbered 15, after V lost 6 bases and J lost 1 base. The length of the CDR3 is 18 residues.

This sequence joins TRBV6-6 and TRBJ2-7; perhaps TRBD2 as D (6 bases). Trimming shortened V by 8 bases and J by 2 bases, and 19 bases separated the two germline ends. In germline, CDR1 is MNHNY, CDR2 SVGAGI (reference sequence). The CDR3 is made up of 15 amino acids. The CDR3 DNA sequence: TGTGCCAGCGTTCCGGAGCAGACTAGTGCCTACGAGCAGTACTTC. Residues: CASVPEQTSAYEQYF.

This clone has just one count. The rearrangement joins TRBV12-1 to TRBJ2-3; the table's D call, TRBD2, has no DNA check behind it. TRBV12-1 is shown as a pseudogene. This CDR3 has 14 amino acids. The CDR3 region is CASSQAVRADTQYF. The CDR3 nucleotides read TGTGCCAGCAGCCAAGCGGTTCGTGCGGATACGCAGTATTTT.

This chain links TRBV7-9 with TRBJ2-3, with TRBD2 identical over 9 bases. The CDR3 has 15 amino acids. CDR1 and CDR2 (germline): SEHNR, FQNEAQ (reference sequence). The junction had 8 bases not matched to a gene; V was cut back by 5 bases and J by 5 bases. The CDR3 region is CASSRSSTSGDTQYF. As DNA, the CDR3 is TGTGCCAGCAGCAGATCGTCGACTAGCGGAGATACGCAGTATTTT.

V usage is TRBV28 and J usage is TRBJ2-7; TRBD2 agrees at 8 bases. CDR3 length: 14 residues. Germline V gives CDR1 MDHEN, CDR2 SYDVKM. V was clipped by 8 bases and J by 4 bases; unmatched bases: 10. CDR3 residues: CASGQAGVGYEQYF. The CDR3 coding sequence is TGTGCCAGCGGGCAAGCGGGAGTCGGGTACGAGCAGTACTTC.

The rearrangement uses TRBV5-1 and TRBJ2-7; possibly TRBD2 for D (6 bases). The germline gives CDR1 SGHRS, CDR2 YFSETQ. The CDR3 sequence is 20 residues long. V shed 0 bases and J shed 3 bases, with 28 bases lying between them. CDR3 amino acids: CASSLAGGGVSLQIYYEQYF. CDR3 bases: TGCGCCAGCAGCTTGGCTGGCGGCGGGGTCTCTCTCCAAATTTACTACGAGCAGTACTTC.

The CDR3: CASSPRPSGPLQETQYF. The CDR3 DNA reads as TGTGCCAGCAGCCCGCGGCCTAGCGGGCCGCTACAAGAGACCCAGTACTTC. The genes are TRBV5-4 and TRBJ2-5; 8 bases fit TRBD2. This CDR3 spans 17 amino acids. Trimming cost V 4 bases and J 2 bases; bases outside gene matches: 13. Germline CDR1 is SGHNT and CDR2 is YYREEE (reference sequence).

Comments on this clone: In the same sample, other DNA sequences code for this CDR3. V is TRBV19 and J is TRBJ2-2; weak D call: TRBD2 (5 bases). The germline CDR1 and CDR2 sequences are LNHDA and SQIVND (reference sequence). The CDR3 runs to 14 residues. The V gene lost 2 bases and the J gene lost 4 bases, with 8 bases spanning the gap. The CDR3: CASSIKAVTGELFF. The CDR3 coding sequence is TGTGCCAGTAGTATAAAAGCGGTCACCGGGGAGCTGTTTTTT.

V gene TRBV3-1 (or the pseudogene TRBV3-2) combines with J gene TRBJ2-1, with D perhaps matching TRBD1 (5 bases). CDR3 length: 15 amino acids. Trimming took 4 bases from V and 5 from J, leaving 15 bases between them. The germline V gene encodes CDR1 LGHDT and CDR2 YNNKEL (reference sequence). The CDR3 region is CASSLRLTGNNEQFF. The CDR3 nucleotides read TGTGCCAGCAGCCTCCGGCTAACAGGTAACAATGAGCAGTTCTTC.

The chain carries TRBV7-6 and TRBJ2-2; D remains unclear. The V gene's germline CDR1 is SGHVS and CDR2 FNYEAQ. Trimming cost V 4 bases and J 2 bases, with 11 bases left between them. The CDR3 loop spans 15 amino acids. CDR3 in amino acids: CASSYSTSNTGELFF. The CDR3 nucleotides read TGTGCCAGCAGCTATTCGACAAGCAACACCGGGGAGCTGTTTTTT.

This rearrangement joins TRBV4-2 to TRBJ2-7, with TRBD2 matching over 10 bases. CDR1 is LGHNA and CDR2 is YNFKEQ in the germline V gene. There are 18 residues in the CDR3. Trimming removed 4 bases from V and 5 bases from J; junction bases left unmatched: 17. The CDR3 loop is CASSPPQREGRKSDEQYF. The CDR3 DNA is TGTGCCAGCAGCCCCCCCCAGCGGGAGGGCCGGAAAAGTGACGAGCAGTACTTC.